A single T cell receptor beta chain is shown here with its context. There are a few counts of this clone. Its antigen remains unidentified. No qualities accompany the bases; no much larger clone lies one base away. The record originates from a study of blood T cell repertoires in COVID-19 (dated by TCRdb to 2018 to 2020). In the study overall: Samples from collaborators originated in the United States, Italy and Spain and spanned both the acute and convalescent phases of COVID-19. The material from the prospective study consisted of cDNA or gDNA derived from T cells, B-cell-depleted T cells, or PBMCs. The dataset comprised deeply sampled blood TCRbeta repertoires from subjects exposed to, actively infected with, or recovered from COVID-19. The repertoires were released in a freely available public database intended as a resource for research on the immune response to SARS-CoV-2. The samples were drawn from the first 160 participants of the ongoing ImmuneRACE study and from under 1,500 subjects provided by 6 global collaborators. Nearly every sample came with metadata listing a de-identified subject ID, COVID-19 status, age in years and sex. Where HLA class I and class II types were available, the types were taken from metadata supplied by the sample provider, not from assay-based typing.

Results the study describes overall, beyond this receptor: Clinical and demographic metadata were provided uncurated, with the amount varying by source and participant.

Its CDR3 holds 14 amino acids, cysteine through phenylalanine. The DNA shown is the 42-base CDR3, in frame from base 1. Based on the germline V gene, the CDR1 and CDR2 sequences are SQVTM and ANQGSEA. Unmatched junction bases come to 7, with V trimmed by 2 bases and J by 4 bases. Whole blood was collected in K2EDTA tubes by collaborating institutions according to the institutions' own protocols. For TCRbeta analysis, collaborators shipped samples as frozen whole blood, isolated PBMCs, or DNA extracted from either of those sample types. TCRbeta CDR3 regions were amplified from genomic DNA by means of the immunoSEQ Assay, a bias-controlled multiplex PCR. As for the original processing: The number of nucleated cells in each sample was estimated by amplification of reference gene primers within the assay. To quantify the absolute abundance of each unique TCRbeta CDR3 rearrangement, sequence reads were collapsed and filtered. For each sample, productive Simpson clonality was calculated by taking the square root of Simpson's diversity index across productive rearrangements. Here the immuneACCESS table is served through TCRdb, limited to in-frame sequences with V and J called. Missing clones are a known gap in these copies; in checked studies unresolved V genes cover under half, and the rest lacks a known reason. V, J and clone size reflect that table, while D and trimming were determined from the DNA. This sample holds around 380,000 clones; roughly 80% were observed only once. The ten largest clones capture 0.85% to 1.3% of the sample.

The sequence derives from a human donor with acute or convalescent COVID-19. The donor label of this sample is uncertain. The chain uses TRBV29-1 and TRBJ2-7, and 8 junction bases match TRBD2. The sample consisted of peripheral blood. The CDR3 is CSVEPLSGEYEQYF. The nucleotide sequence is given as TGCAGCGTTGAACCCCTTAGCGGGGAATACGAGCAGTACTTC.